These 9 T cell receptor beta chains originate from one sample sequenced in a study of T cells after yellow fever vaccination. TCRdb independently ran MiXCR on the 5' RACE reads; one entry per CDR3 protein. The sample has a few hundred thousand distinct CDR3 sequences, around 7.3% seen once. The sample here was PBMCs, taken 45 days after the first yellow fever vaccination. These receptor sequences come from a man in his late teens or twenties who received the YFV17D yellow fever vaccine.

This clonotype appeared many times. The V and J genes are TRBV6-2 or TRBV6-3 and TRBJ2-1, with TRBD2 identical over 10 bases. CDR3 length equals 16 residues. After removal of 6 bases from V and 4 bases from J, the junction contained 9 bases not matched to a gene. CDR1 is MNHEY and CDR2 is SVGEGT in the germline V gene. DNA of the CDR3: TGTGCCAGCAGCCTAACCCTAGCGGGGGAGTACAATGAGCAGTTCTTC. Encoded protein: CASSLTLAGEYNEQFF.

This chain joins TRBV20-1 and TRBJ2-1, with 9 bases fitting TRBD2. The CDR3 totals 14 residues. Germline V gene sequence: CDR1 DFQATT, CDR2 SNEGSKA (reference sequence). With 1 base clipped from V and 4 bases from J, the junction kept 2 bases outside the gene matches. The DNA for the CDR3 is TGCAGTGCTAGAGTGCTAGCGGGGTACAATGAGCAGTTCTTC. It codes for CSARVLAGYNEQFF.

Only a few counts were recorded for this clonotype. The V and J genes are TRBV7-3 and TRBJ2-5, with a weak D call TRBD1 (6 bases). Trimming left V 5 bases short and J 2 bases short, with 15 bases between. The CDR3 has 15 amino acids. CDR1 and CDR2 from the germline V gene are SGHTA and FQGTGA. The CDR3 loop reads CASSPSRDTQETQYF. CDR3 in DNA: TGTGCCAGCAGCCCGAGCCGGGACACACAAGAGACCCAGTACTTC.

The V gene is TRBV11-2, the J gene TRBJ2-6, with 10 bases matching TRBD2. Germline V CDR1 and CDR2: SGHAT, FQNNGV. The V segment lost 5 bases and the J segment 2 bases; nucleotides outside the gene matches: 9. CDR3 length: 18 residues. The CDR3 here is CASSKSSGGSPGANVLTF. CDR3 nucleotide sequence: TGTGCCAGCAGCAAATCTAGCGGGGGTTCTCCTGGGGCCAACGTCCTGACTTTC.

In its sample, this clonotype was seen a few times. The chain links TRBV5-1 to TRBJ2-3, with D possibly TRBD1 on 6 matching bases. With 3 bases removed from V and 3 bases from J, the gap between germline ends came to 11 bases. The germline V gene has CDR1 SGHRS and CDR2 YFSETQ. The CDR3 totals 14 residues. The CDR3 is CASSSGGKTDTQYF. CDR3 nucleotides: TGCGCCAGCAGCTCTGGGGGCAAGACAGATACGCAGTATTTT. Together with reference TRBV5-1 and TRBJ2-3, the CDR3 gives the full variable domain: KAGVTQTPRYLIKTRGQQVTLSCSPISGHRSVSWYQQTPGQGLQFLFEYFSETQRNKGNFPGRFSGRQFSNSRSEMNVSTLELGDSALYLCASSSGGKTDTQYFGPGTRLTVL.

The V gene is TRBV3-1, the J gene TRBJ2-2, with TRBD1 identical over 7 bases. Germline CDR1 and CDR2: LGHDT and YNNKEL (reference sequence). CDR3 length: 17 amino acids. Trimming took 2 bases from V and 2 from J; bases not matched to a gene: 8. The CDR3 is CASSQYRRQGNTGELFF. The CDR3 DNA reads TGTGCCAGCAGCCAATACCGGAGACAGGGTAACACCGGGGAGCTGTTTTTT.

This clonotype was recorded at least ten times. CDR3 coding DNA: TGCAGTGCTAGAGTGGGAGGGGGTAACTATGGCTACACCTTC. The encoded protein is CSARVGGGNYGYTF. The rearrangement joins TRBV20-1 to TRBJ1-2; D might be TRBD1 (6 bases). The CDR3 loop spans 14 amino acids. V lost 1 base, J lost 1 base, and 10 bases lay in between. The V gene's germline CDR1 is DFQATT and CDR2 SNEGSKA (reference sequence).

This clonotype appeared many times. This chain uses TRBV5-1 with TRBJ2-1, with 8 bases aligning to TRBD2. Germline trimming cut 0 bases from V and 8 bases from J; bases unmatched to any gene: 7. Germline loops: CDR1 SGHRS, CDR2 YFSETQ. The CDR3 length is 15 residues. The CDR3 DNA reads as TGCGCCAGCAGCTTGGATCCGGGGGGGCCTTATGAGCAGTTCTTC. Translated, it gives CASSLDPGGPYEQFF. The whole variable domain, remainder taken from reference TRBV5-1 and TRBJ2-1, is KAGVTQTPRYLIKTRGQQVTLSCSPISGHRSVSWYQQTPGQGLQFLFEYFSETQRNKGNFPGRFSGRQFSNSRSEMNVSTLELGDSALYLCASSLDPGGPYEQFFGPGTRLTVL.

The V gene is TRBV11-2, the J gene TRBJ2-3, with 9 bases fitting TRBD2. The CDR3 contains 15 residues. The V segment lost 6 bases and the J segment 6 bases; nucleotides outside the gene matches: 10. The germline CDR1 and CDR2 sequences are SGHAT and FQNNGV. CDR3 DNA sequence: TGTGCCAGCAGTATAGCGGGGGCCCTGGGTGATACGCAGTATTTT. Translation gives CASSIAGALGDTQYF.